A single T cell receptor beta chain is shown here with its context. Its antigen is as yet unknown. The sample is drawn from a study of T-cell reconstitution after alpha-beta-depleted transplantation in children. As it was prepared, the TCRbeta library received unique molecular identifiers. TCRdb itself ran the PCR reads through MiXCR, one entry per CDR3 protein. The repertoire holds about 580,000 distinct CDR3 sequences, with 27% as singletons. Study-wide results and limits: Where alpha-beta T cells came from about two months after transplant was reportedly several hundred expanded graft clones.

The ends lost 6 bases at V and 6 bases at J; junction bases unmatched: 9. The CDR3 totals 15 residues. Per the germline V gene, CDR1 is SGHRS and CDR2 is YFSETQ. The sequence was collected from a boy younger than two with Wiskott-Aldrich syndrome, due to receive a stem cell transplant. Source: PBMCs, taken before TCRalphabeta/CD19-depleted stem cell transplant. The V gene is TRBV5-1, the J gene TRBJ2-5; 12 nucleotides line up with TRBD1. CDR3 DNA sequence: TGCGCCAGCATCTCCGGGACAGGGGGCGCGAAGACCCAGTACTTC. It specifies CASISGTGGAKTQYF.